These 15 T cell receptor beta chains came from one sample sequenced in a study of spatial heterogeneity in lung cancer. Time point here: sample taken at primary tumor resection. TCRdb reprocessed the 5' RACE reads via MiXCR and lists one record per CDR3 protein. The data contain 45,000 to 55,000 distinct CDR3 sequences, less than 6% of them seen just once; the ten biggest clones take up approximately 10%. This specimen consisted of PBMCs, obtained at surgery. Receptors originate from a male donor with early-stage non-small cell lung cancer.

In its sample, this clonotype was seen many times. The chain is built from TRBV29-1 and TRBJ2-2; a weak D match, TRBD2 (6 bases). V was pared by 7 bases and J by 7 bases, with 19 bases between. Germline V gene sequence: CDR1 SQVTM, CDR2 ANQGSEA. The CDR3 spans 14 residues. The CDR3 region is CSAVGLGGNGELFF. CDR3 nucleotide sequence: TGCAGCGCCGTGGGACTTGGGGGTAACGGGGAGCTGTTTTTT.

This clonotype was recorded at least ten times. The chain uses TRBV15 and TRBJ1-3; D gene ambiguous. Germline CDR1 reads LNHNV; CDR2 reads YYDKDF (reference sequence). The germline V and J ends were trimmed by 0 bases and 2 bases, with 8 bases remaining between them. The CDR3 is 15 amino acids. The chain's CDR3 is CATSRDLVAGNTIYF. The CDR3 nucleotides are TGTGCCACCAGCAGAGATCTCGTCGCTGGAAACACCATATATTTT.

This clonotype came up many times. The chain couples TRBV18 to TRBJ2-3; 8 positions agree with TRBD2. The germline V gene has CDR1 KGHSH and CDR2 LQKENI. This CDR3 comprises 16 residues. V lost 0 bases and J lost 2; bases outside the gene matches: 4. The CDR3 bases are TGTGCCAGCTCACCACCTGCGGGAGGAATCACAGATACGCAGTATTTT. Amino acids: CASSPPAGGITDTQYF. The entire variable domain, with the rest obtained from reference TRBV18 and TRBJ2-3, is as follows: NAGVMQNPRHLVRRRGQEARLRCSPMKGHSHVYWYRQLPEEGLKFMVYLQKENIIDESGMPKERFSAEFPKEGPSILRIQQVVRGDSAAYFCASSPPAGGITDTQYFGPGTRLTVL.

Ten or more counts support this clonotype. The V gene is TRBV20-1, the J gene TRBJ2-2; 7 bases map to TRBD1. The germline V gene has CDR1 DFQATT and CDR2 SNEGSKA (reference sequence). The CDR3 extends over 14 amino acids. The V gene end was trimmed by 6 bases and the J gene end by 2 bases; junction bases not matched to a gene: 6. The CDR3 protein is CSATRGSNTGELFF. DNA for the CDR3: TGCAGTGCCACCAGGGGGAGCAACACCGGGGAGCTGTTTTTT.

This clonotype showed up many times. The rearrangement joins TRBV14 to TRBJ2-3; D is uncertain. CDR1 is SGHDN, CDR2 FVKESK, per germline. The CDR3 totals 12 residues. Trimming removed 2 bases from V and 8 bases from J, with 8 bases in between. The CDR3 protein is CASSQPARTQYF. CDR3 coding DNA: TGTGCCAGCAGCCAACCTGCTCGTACGCAGTATTTT. The full variable domain, completed using reference TRBV14 and TRBJ2-3, is EAGVTQFPSHSVIEKGQTVTLRCDPISGHDNLYWYRRVMGKEIKFLLHFVKESKQDESGMPNNRFLAERTGGTYSTLKVQPAELEDSGVYFCASSQPARTQYFGPGTRLTVL.

In this sample, this clonotype turned up a few times. A much larger clone is a single base away; this may be a read error. V is TRBV6-5 and J is TRBJ2-5, with D possibly being TRBD2 (5 bases). From germline, CDR1 is MNHEY and CDR2 SVGAGI. Between the trimmed V and J ends, which lost 9 bases and 0 bases, there was a span of 17 bases. The CDR3 extends over 15 amino acids. DNA of the CDR3: TGTGCCAGAACCCCACAACCAGCGGACCAAGAGACCCAGTACTTC. Translation: CARTPQPADQETQYF.

This clonotype was observed at least ten times. The CDR3 DNA follows: TGTGCCAGCAGGCCTTCTAGCGCGAACACCGGGGAGCTGTTTTTT. Protein product: CASRPSSANTGELFF. V and J are TRBV12-3 or TRBV12-4 and TRBJ2-2, with D maybe TRBD2 (6 bases). This CDR3 is 15 amino acids long. Trimming took off 6 bases at V and 0 bases at J, with 11 bases between the two ends.

This clonotype was counted only a few times. The chain uses TRBV24-1 and TRBJ1-5; D perhaps matches TRBD1 (5 bases). CDR1 and CDR2 (germline): KGHDR, SFDVKD. The CDR3 is 14 amino acids. V was cut by 5 bases and J by 5 bases, with 12 bases left in between. CDR3 nucleotide sequence: TGTGCCACCAGTGGCAGGGACTCCCATCAGCCCCAGCATTTT. Translation: CATSGRDSHQPQHF.

This clonotype occurred many times. The rearrangement links TRBV5-1 to TRBJ2-7, with 12 positions matching TRBD1. Germline lookup yields CDR1 SGHRS and CDR2 YFSETQ. The CDR3 length is 15 residues. V was clipped by 2 bases and J by 6 bases; unmatched bases: 6. The CDR3 bases are TGCGCCAGCAGCTTCTCCGGGACAGGGGGCGTCGAGCAGTACTTC. This codes for CASSFSGTGGVEQYF.

The CDR3 nucleotides read TGTGCCAGCAGTTCCGGACAGGGAATCACAGATACGCAGTATTTT. Residues: CASSSGQGITDTQYF. The V call is TRBV6-6, the J call TRBJ2-3; 8 bases map to TRBD1. The CDR3 spans 15 residues. V lost 4 bases, J lost 2 bases, and 5 bases stayed unmatched. Germline lookup yields CDR1 MNHNY and CDR2 SVGAGI (reference sequence).

The rearrangement joins TRBV11-2 to TRBJ2-1; D unclear. Trimming removed 1 base at V and 10 bases at J, with 5 bases between. The germline V gene has CDR1 SGHAT and CDR2 FQNNGV. The CDR3 runs to 11 residues. CDR3 residues: CASSLVTEQFF. CDR3 nucleotide sequence: TGTGCCAGCAGCTTAGTGACAGAGCAGTTCTTC. The entire variable domain, with the rest obtained from reference TRBV11-2 and TRBJ2-1, is as follows: EAGVAQSPRYKIIEKRQSVAFWCNPISGHATLYWYQQILGQGPKLLIQFQNNGVVDDSQLPKDRFSAERLKGVDSTLKIQPAKLEDSAVYLCASSLVTEQFFGPGTRLTVL.

This clonotype has at least ten counts. This chain joins TRBV29-1 and TRBJ2-3, with 8 nucleotides matching TRBD2. The CDR3 length is 14 residues. The germline CDR1 and CDR2 sequences are SQVTM and ANQGSEA. The V gene end was trimmed by 7 bases and the J gene end by 3 bases; junction bases not matched to a gene: 9. Here the CDR3 reads CSAEGASGTDTQYF. CDR3 DNA sequence: TGCAGCGCCGAAGGCGCTAGCGGGACAGATACGCAGTATTTT.

The chain recombines TRBV7-2 with TRBJ2-3; D is ambiguous. CDR1 is SGHTA and CDR2 is FQGNSA in the germline V gene. This CDR3 has 14 amino acids. V gave up 5 bases and J gave up 5 bases, with 14 bases separating them. The CDR3 protein is CASSPRTVQDTQYF. The CDR3 nucleotides read TGTGCCAGCAGCCCCCGGACGGTTCAAGATACGCAGTATTTT.

This clonotype was seen ten or more times. The genes are TRBV28 and TRBJ2-1; 7 bases match TRBD2. Per germline, CDR1 MDHEN and CDR2 SYDVKM. The CDR3 spans 17 residues. Trimming at V came to 5 bases and at J to 0 bases, leaving 10 bases not matched to a gene. This CDR3 is CASSPTPWGGSYNEQFF. The DNA for the CDR3 is TGTGCCAGCAGTCCCACCCCGTGGGGGGGCTCCTACAATGAGCAGTTCTTC.

This clonotype was seen ten or more times. CDR3 coding DNA: TGCGCCAGCAGCCCCCTATTTCACAAATCGAACACTGAAGCTTTCTTT. It encodes CASSPLFHKSNTEAFF. The rearrangement joins TRBV4-1 to TRBJ1-1; D call uncertain. Trimming took 4 bases from V and 1 from J, leaving 16 bases between them. Germline CDR1 reads MGHRA; CDR2 reads YSYEKL. The CDR3 runs to 16 residues.